The 14 T cell receptor beta chains below were found in one sample sequenced in a study of CDR3 diversity in severe acne. TCRdb re-called the PCR reads with MiXCR, one entry per CDR3 protein. Here the sample spans some 85,000 distinct CDR3 sequences, about half being singletons. Material for sequencing was blood. Receptors were obtained from a male donor with severe acne vulgaris.

This clonotype was recorded many times. The chain joins TRBV11-2 to TRBJ2-5; no clear D. Trimming cost V 1 base and J 9 bases, with 12 bases left between them. Looked up from germline, CDR1 is SGHAT and CDR2 is FQNNGV. The CDR3 has 13 amino acids. The CDR3 reads CASSLGPLVPQYF. The CDR3, as DNA: TGTGCCAGCAGCTTAGGGCCTCTAGTGCCCCAGTACTTC.

This clonotype occurred once. The chain carries TRBV7-3 and TRBJ2-7, with TRBD2 matching over 9 bases. Gene TRBJ2-1 matches the end of the DNA better, so the J call may be wrong. Looked up from germline, CDR1 is SGHTA and CDR2 is FQGTGA. The CDR3 sequence is 15 residues long. CDR3 region: CASRGGGEGRNEQFF. In DNA form, the CDR3 reads TGTGCCAGCAGAGGCGGGGGGGAGGGCAGGAATGAGCAGTTCTTC.

This clonotype was counted at least ten times. The genes are TRBV6-1 and TRBJ2-3, with D perhaps TRBD1 or TRBD2 (5 bases each). V gave up 10 bases and J gave up 0 bases, with 17 bases separating them. Germline lookup yields CDR1 MNHNS and CDR2 SASEGT. This CDR3 is built from 15 residues. For the CDR3, the DNA is TGTGCCACCAGGGAGAGGGAGTGGAGCACAGATACGCAGTATTTT. This codes for CATREREWSTDTQYF.

In regard to this clonotype: The junction and the germline gene differ at one end; a read error may be behind it. The rearrangement links TRBV10-3 to TRBJ2-7, with 9 nucleotides matching TRBD1. The germline V gene has CDR1 ENHRY and CDR2 SYGVKD. The CDR3 is made up of 14 amino acids. The CDR3 reads CASSYGGQGTEQYF. In DNA, the CDR3 is TGTGCCAGCAGTTACGGGGGACAGGGCACCGAGCAGTACTTC.

This clonotype was recorded a few times. The rearrangement links TRBV20-1 to TRBJ2-7; 14 nucleotides align to TRBD2. This CDR3 spans 17 amino acids. Germline V CDR1 and CDR2: DFQATT, SNEGSKA (reference sequence). Germline trimming cut 1 base from V and 3 bases from J; bases unmatched to any gene: 8. As DNA, the CDR3 is TGCAGTGCTAGAGCACCGACTAGCGGGAGGGCGGTCTACGAGCAGTACTTC. It encodes CSARAPTSGRAVYEQYF.

Many counts were recorded for this clonotype. This rearrangement joins TRBV19 to TRBJ2-5; possibly TRBD1 or TRBD2 for D (5 bases each). The CDR3 runs to 14 residues. The germline CDR1 and CDR2 sequences are LNHDA and SQIVND (reference sequence). V shed 5 bases and J shed 5 bases, with 15 bases lying between them. CDR3 residues: CASSHRGAGETQYF. The CDR3 DNA sequence: TGTGCCAGTAGTCACCGGGGCGCCGGGGAGACCCAGTACTTC.

The CDR3 DNA reads TGTGCCAGCAGTCCCCAAGGCGGGGTCCAGTCACCCCTCCACTTT. Encoded protein: CASSPQGGVQSPLHF. The chain uses TRBV28 and TRBJ1-6; no clear D. Germline V gene sequence: CDR1 MDHEN, CDR2 SYDVKM. V lost 5 bases, J lost 10 bases, and 18 bases lay in between. The length of the CDR3 is 15 residues.

This clonotype appeared a single time. CDR3 nucleotide sequence: TGCAGCGTTGAAGATGGATGGGCGAGCTCTGGGGCCAACGTCCTGACTTTC. Protein: CSVEDGWASSGANVLTF. This chain links TRBV29-1 with TRBJ2-6; D not resolved. With 0 bases removed from V and 0 bases from J, the gap between germline ends came to 12 bases. This CDR3 contains 17 residues. Germline V lookup: CDR1 SQVTM, CDR2 ANQGSEA.

Details on this clonotype: One end of the junction is discordant with germline, which a read error may explain. V is TRBV28 and J is TRBJ2-7; possible D gene TRBD1, 5 bases. Germline lookup yields CDR1 MDHEN and CDR2 SYDVKM. This CDR3 has 15 amino acids. The CDR3 loop reads CASNLRAGRVYEQCF. The CDR3 DNA follows: TGTGCCAGCAACCTACGTGCAGGGCGCGTCTACGAGCAGTGCTTC.

This chain connects TRBV24-1 to TRBJ2-7; TRBD2 aligns across 7 bases. The CDR3 has 13 residues. Per germline, CDR1 KGHDR and CDR2 SFDVKD. Losses at the gene ends were 10 bases for V and 6 bases for J; bases not matched to a gene: 11. The CDR3 loop reads CATSGRDLGEQYF. The CDR3 DNA reads TGTGCCACTTCGGGGAGGGACCTGGGCGAGCAGTACTTC.

This clonotype was detected ten times or more. This CDR3 reads CATSRDRRRSSYEQYV. CDR3 DNA sequence: TGTGCCACCAGCAGAGATAGACGGCGGAGCTCCTACGAGCAGTACGTC. The V call is TRBV15, the J call TRBJ2-7; D is ambiguous. Germline CDR1 reads LNHNV; CDR2 reads YYDKDF (reference sequence). CDR3 length equals 16 residues. Trimming took 0 bases from V and 0 from J, leaving 12 bases between them.

Of note for this clonotype: One junction end does not reproduce the germline sequence, and a read error may be involved. This chain joins TRBV7-8 and TRBJ1-2; 12 bases are shared with TRBD1. Looked up from germline, CDR1 is SGHVS and CDR2 is FQNEAQ. The CDR3 length is 15 residues. The CDR3 here is CASSEGTGGDYVYTF. The CDR3 DNA is TGTGCCAGCAGTGAAGGGACAGGGGGCGACTATGTCTACACCTTC.

Note on this clonotype: At one end, the junction sequence differs from germline, possibly due to a read error. The V gene is TRBV28, the J gene TRBJ1-2; D ambiguous. Germline V gene lookup returns CDR1 MDHEN and CDR2 SYDVKM. This CDR3 has 12 amino acids. CDR3 sequence: CASKREALGYTF. CDR3 nucleotides: TGCGCCAGCAAACGCGAGGCCCTGGGCTACACCTTC.

With regard to this clonotype: A much larger clone lies a single base off, so this may be a read error. V gene TRBV10-3 combines with J gene TRBJ2-5; TRBD2 is a possible D gene (6 bases). Per germline, CDR1 ENHRY and CDR2 SYGVKD. The CDR3 runs 14 residues. The CDR3 DNA sequence: TGTGCCATCAGCCCGGGGGTAGGGATGGAGACCCAGTGCTTC. This codes for CAISPGVGMETQCF.